This TCR beta chain appears in the sequencing data of a study of blood T cells in healthy people across ages. Study results and caveats: Samples with more naive T cells showed higher observed beta diversity.

Trimming left V 7 bases short and J 0 bases short, with 4 bases between. The CDR3 sequence is 12 residues long. Worth noting for this clonotype: Its antigen is still unknown.

Alongside a J-beta primer mix, a sample-barcoded 5' primer served in a second PCR lasting 7 to 11 cycles. TCRdb re-analysed the 5' RACE reads in MiXCR, keeping a single row per CDR3 protein. The sample records around 1.7 million distinct CDR3 sequences, roughly 30% being singletons. This receptor was taken from a woman aged 25 to 39 in good health. The sequencing sample was made of blood. This chain uses TRBV12-3 or TRBV12-4 with TRBJ1-3; D is unresolved. The CDR3 bases are TGTGCCAGCACAAGCTCTGGAAACACCATATATTTT. Translation gives CASTSSGNTIYF.